Ten or more counts support the clone carrying this TCR beta chain. Antigen unknown. These data are taken from a study of early T cells in non-severe SARS-CoV-2 infection. Across the study: Bulk RNA taken from unsorted whole blood was sequenced, leaving chains unpaired.

Findings and limits, study-wide: VDJdb-based matching was biased toward anti-spike CD8 responses and missed private and CD4 specificities.

Individual cDNA molecules each received unique molecular identifiers attached to them. Using its own MiXCR run on the 5' RACE reads, TCRdb lists one record per CDR3 protein. The data show 98,000 or so distinct CDR3 sequences, around 10% seen once. The TCR sequence derives from an adult who was a healthcare worker with PCR-confirmed SARS-CoV-2 infection or an uninfected control (not recorded which). The sample comprised whole blood.

CDR3 bases: TGTGCCATCAGTGGACAGGGAGTCTATAGCAATCAGCCCCAGCATTTT. Translating it yields CAISGQGVYSNQPQHF. The V call is TRBV10-3, the J call TRBJ1-5, with 7 bases identical to TRBD1. CDR1 and CDR2 from the germline V gene are ENHRY and SYGVKD. The CDR3 contains 16 residues. With 4 bases clipped from V and 0 bases from J, the junction kept 6 bases outside the gene matches.